The T cell receptor beta chain under discussion was sequenced for a study of vaccination and CD4 T cells after COVID-19. Study as a whole: Overlapping spike pools from SARS-CoV-2 and HCoV-NL63, HCoV-OC43 and HCoV-229E served as culture stimuli. Whole-study findings and limits: Looking at convalescent patients, 304 of their 307 vaccine-specific clones were spike mono-reactive.

At the Johns Hopkins FTIC core, DNA taken from cultured CD4+ T cells was sequenced by way of the Oncomine TCR Beta short-read assay. Genomic DNA was isolated from CD4+ T cells that had been cultured. MiXCR, applied by TCRdb to the PCR reads, yields one record per CDR3 protein. The data hold around 12,000 distinct CDR3 sequences, with just over 35% observed a single time. V lost 1 base and J 0 bases, leaving 12 bases between the germline ends. Per the germline V gene, CDR1 is MNHNS and CDR2 is SASEGT. The CDR3 has 16 amino acids. Treatment defined: roughly 11-day PBMC culture with coronavirus spike peptide pools or control peptides (ViraFEST assay). Antigen-specific T cell expansion with peptide pools preceded TCR sequencing in the ViraFEST approach. This clonotype was seen a handful of times. Its antigen is undetermined.

This receptor was identified in a human donor with COVID-19. The V gene is TRBV6-1, the J gene TRBJ1-2; D gene ambiguous. The specimen was cultured CD4+ T cells from blood. The CDR3 DNA reads as TGTGCCAGCAGTGAAGGTCCTACATCCACTAACTATGGCTACACCTTC. Protein sequence: CASSEGPTSTNYGYTF.